The 28 T cell receptor beta chains in this list originate from one sample, sequenced in a study of T-cell reconstitution after alpha-beta-depleted transplantation in children (dated by TCRdb to about 2016). The time point label corresponds to: day 60 (about 2 months) after transplantation. Taken with the paper, the label for treatment or condition translates to: allogeneic hematopoietic cell transplantation with graft depleted of TCRalphabeta T cells and CD19 B cells. The library was produced with PCR. Sequenced on an Illumina HiSeq 2500. TCR library preparation used molecular barcoding, with unique molecular identifiers applied to normalize quantification of the TCRbeta repertoire. TCRdb's own reprocessing of the public reads used fastp at Q25 and MiXCR and kept productive beta chains. Rows are unified per CDR3 protein, each entry keeping the most common DNA and genes. Counted in this sample were tens of thousands of distinct CDR3 sequences; roughly 5% of them appeared once. The ten largest account for 30% to 35% of the sample.

Sequenced material: PBMCs, mostly from graft donor cells, taken 60 days after TCRalphabeta/CD19-depleted stem cell transplant. Receptor source: a female patient between 2 and 15 years old who had a stem cell transplant for aplastic anemia, so the T cells may come from the graft donor.

This clonotype has at least ten counts. This chain's CDR3 is CASSPRSLRTSEAFF. The CDR3 DNA follows: TGTGCCAGCAGCCCTAGATCTCTAAGGACGTCTGAAGCTTTCTTT. The chain carries TRBV4-2 and TRBJ1-1; D not certain. The germline V gene has CDR1 LGHNA and CDR2 YNFKEQ. V shed 4 bases and J shed 6 bases, with 18 bases lying between them. There are 15 residues in the CDR3.

Details on this clonotype: A read error is possible here, since a much larger clone lies one base away. The chain links TRBV7-3 to TRBJ2-2; D gene uncertain. The CDR3 is 14 amino acids. Trimming cost V 4 bases and J 6 bases, with 12 bases left between them. Germline loops: CDR1 SGHTA, CDR2 FQGTGA. CDR3 sequence reads: CASSSTELAGELFF. The DNA of the CDR3 is TGTGCCAGCAGCTCAACAGAGCTCGCCGGGGAGCTGTTTTTT. Full variable domain (missing parts from reference TRBV7-3 and TRBJ2-2): GAGVSQTPSNKVTEKGKYVELRCDPISGHTALYWYRQSLGQGPEFLIYFQGTGAADDSGLPNDRFFAVRPEGSVSTLKIQRTERGDSAVYLCASSSTELAGELFFGEGSRLTVL.

This clonotype was seen repeatedly, ten times or more. The rearrangement joins TRBV4-1 to TRBJ2-1; TRBD2 might be the D (6 bases). CDR1 MGHRA and CDR2 YSYEKL come from the germline V gene. CDR3 length: 18 residues. The V end was cut by 0 bases, the J end by 5 bases, with 20 bases between. CDR3: CASSQDRSGTAVHNEQFF. The CDR3 DNA is TGCGCCAGCAGCCAAGACAGGTCCGGGACTGCCGTCCACAATGAGCAGTTCTTC.

There are many counts of this clonotype. The CDR3 DNA reads as TGTGCCAGCAGTTTAAATCAAAATTCACCCCTCCACTTT. Its translation: CASSLNQNSPLHF. V gene TRBV12-3 or TRBV12-4 combines with J gene TRBJ1-6; D is unclear. With 2 bases removed from V and 7 bases from J, the gap between germline ends came to 6 bases. This CDR3 is built from 13 residues.

This clonotype was counted only a few times. The chain uses TRBV5-4 and TRBJ2-5; 13 positions match TRBD2. Unmatched junction bases numbered 5, after V lost 4 bases and J lost 2 bases. This CDR3 region has 16 residues. Germline CDR1 is SGHNT and CDR2 is YYREEE (reference sequence). The CDR3 sequence: CASSPGLAGLQETQYF. The CDR3 DNA reads TGTGCCAGCAGCCCGGGACTAGCGGGACTTCAAGAGACCCAGTACTTC.

This clonotype was seen many times. The chain links TRBV5-1 to TRBJ1-5; D call uncertain. This CDR3 contains 14 residues. Germline values: CDR1 SGHRS, CDR2 YFSETQ. V was pared by 0 bases and J by 4 bases, with 8 bases between. The CDR3 here is CASSLDGQNQPQHF. The CDR3 bases are TGCGCCAGCAGCTTGGACGGGCAAAATCAGCCCCAGCATTTT.

This clonotype was observed once. The gene calls are TRBV11-3 and TRBJ2-2; 8 bases align to TRBD1. The length of the CDR3 is 15 residues. J lost 6 bases, V lost 5 bases, and 8 bases had no gene match. Per the germline V gene, CDR1 is SGHNT and CDR2 is YENEEA. The CDR3 coding sequence is TGTGCCAGCAGCCCCAGGGGGCCCCGACCCGGGGAGCTGTTTTTT. It specifies CASSPRGPRPGELFF.

This clonotype was recorded many times. The gene calls are TRBV7-2 and TRBJ2-7, with 7 bases matching TRBD2. The CDR3 covers 13 residues. Trimming cost V 3 bases and J 3 bases; bases outside gene matches: 2. Germline-derived CDR1 and CDR2 are SGHTA and FQGNSA. CDR3 protein: CASSFGTNYEQYF. The CDR3, as DNA: TGTGCCAGCAGCTTCGGGACTAACTACGAGCAGTACTTC. Full variable domain (remainder filled in from reference TRBV7-2 and TRBJ2-7): GAGVSQSPSNKVTEKGKDVELRCDPISGHTALYWYRQSLGQGLEFLIYFQGNSAPDKSGLPSDRFSAERTGGSVSTLTIQRTQQEDSAVYLCASSFGTNYEQYFGPGTRLTVT.

The rearrangement joins TRBV2 to TRBJ2-3; 8 bases line up with TRBD1. V shed 11 bases and J 5 bases; nucleotides not matched to a gene: 9. Germline CDR1 reads SNHLY; CDR2 reads FYNNEI. This CDR3 contains 13 residues. The DNA for the CDR3 is TGTGCCTTCGGGGCAGGGGGCAAAGATACGCAGTATTTT. Its translation: CAFGAGGKDTQYF.

In its sample, this clonotype was seen many times. The chain recombines TRBV6-6 with TRBJ2-1; 7 bases fit TRBD1. J was trimmed by 3 bases and V by 6 bases; bases with no gene match: 8. The germline CDR1 and CDR2 sequences are MNHNY and SVGAGI (reference sequence). The CDR3 totals 15 residues. The CDR3 bases are TGTGCCAGCAGCAAACAGGGGTCCTTCTACAATGAGCAGTTCTTC. Translation: CASSKQGSFYNEQFF.

Many counts were recorded for this clonotype. The chain combines TRBV5-1 with TRBJ2-7; 8 nucleotides agree with TRBD2. Trimming removed 0 bases from V and 2 bases from J; junction bases left unmatched: 1. CDR1 is SGHRS and CDR2 is YFSETQ in the germline V gene. There are 14 residues in the CDR3. The CDR3, as DNA: TGCGCCAGCAGCTTGGCCGGGGGGGCCTACGAGCAGTACTTC. It yields the protein CASSLAGGAYEQYF. The complete variable domain, with remaining parts taken from reference TRBV5-1 and TRBJ2-7, reads KAGVTQTPRYLIKTRGQQVTLSCSPISGHRSVSWYQQTPGQGLQFLFEYFSETQRNKGNFPGRFSGRQFSNSRSEMNVSTLELGDSALYLCASSLAGGAYEQYFGPGTRLTVT.

The rearrangement links TRBV3-1 to TRBJ2-7, with D perhaps assigned TRBD1 or TRBD2 (5 bases each). Trimming stripped 4 bases from V and 2 bases from J, with 12 bases between. From germline, CDR1 is LGHDT and CDR2 YNNKEL (reference sequence). This CDR3 has 14 amino acids. CDR3 nucleotides: TGTGCCAGCAGCCCCAGACTGGGGGCCTACGAGCAGTACTTC. Translating gives CASSPRLGAYEQYF.

To note about this clonotype: Because the CDR3 is missing its conserved closing phenylalanine or tryptophan, this is likely a read error. This chain joins TRBV7-6 and TRBJ2-5; 8 nucleotides align to TRBD2. Germline CDR1 and CDR2: SGHVS and FNYEAQ. J gave up 5 bases and V 1 base, and 0 bases lay outside the gene matches. The CDR3 contains 13 residues. CDR3 DNA sequence: TGTGCCAGCAGCTTAGGACTAGCGGAGACCCAGTACTGC. Its translation is CASSLGLAETQYC.

This clonotype came up many times. The chain employs TRBV18 and TRBJ2-5; tentatively, D is TRBD1 (7 bases). In germline, CDR1 is KGHSH, CDR2 LQKENI. V was shortened by 3 bases and J by 5 bases, with 16 bases between the two germline ends. The CDR3 extends over 15 amino acids. CDR3 DNA sequence: TGTGCCAGCTCACCTACAACTCCAGGGGGGGAGACCCAGTACTTC. Protein product: CASSPTTPGGETQYF.

This clonotype was detected ten times or more. The DNA for the CDR3 is TGTGCCAGCAGGGAGAAGACGGCAAATCAGCCCCAGCATTTT. This gives the protein CASREKTANQPQHF. The chain recombines TRBV6-6 with TRBJ1-5; D gene ambiguous. The CDR3 loop spans 14 amino acids. V lost 6 bases and J lost 4, with 13 bases in between. Germline V gives CDR1 MNHNY, CDR2 SVGAGI (reference sequence).

This clonotype appeared a few times. The chain combines TRBV7-9 with TRBJ1-1; D is ambiguous. CDR3 size: 13 residues. Germline V gene sequence: CDR1 SEHNR, CDR2 FQNEAQ (reference sequence). Trimming stripped 2 bases from V and 4 bases from J, with 8 bases between. CDR3 nucleotide sequence: TGTGCCAGCAGCTTAATAAGGGCCACTGAAGCTTTCTTT. It yields the protein CASSLIRATEAFF.

This clonotype came up many times. The J gene is TRBJ2-1, the V gene TRBV4-2; 14 nucleotides agree with TRBD2. Germline V gene data show CDR1 as LGHNA and CDR2 as YNFKEQ. This CDR3 comprises 16 residues. The junction had 7 bases not matched to a gene; V was cut back by 3 bases and J by 9 bases. CDR3 bases: TGTGCCAGCAGCCAGACTAGCGGGGGGGCCTGGGGTGAGCAGTTCTTC. Its protein is CASSQTSGGAWGEQFF.

This clonotype was seen ten or more times. The chain combines TRBV7-3 with TRBJ1-1; D perhaps matches TRBD1 (6 bases). Trimming stripped 5 bases from V and 4 bases from J, with 11 bases between. The CDR3 runs to 13 residues. Germline CDR1 is SGHTA and CDR2 is FQGTGA. CDR3 residues: CASSPGQITEAFF. Here the CDR3 DNA reads TGTGCCAGCAGCCCCGGACAGATCACTGAAGCTTTCTTT. Filled out from reference TRBV7-3 and TRBJ1-1, the complete variable domain reads GAGVSQTPSNKVTEKGKYVELRCDPISGHTALYWYRQSLGQGPEFLIYFQGTGAADDSGLPNDRFFAVRPEGSVSTLKIQRTERGDSAVYLCASSPGQITEAFFGQGTRLTVV.

This clonotype was observed at least ten times. CDR3 coding DNA: TGCGCCAGCAGCTTGGGACAAATTAACTATGGCTACACCTTC. Its translation is CASSLGQINYGYTF. This rearrangement joins TRBV5-1 to TRBJ1-2; D is unclear. The CDR3 runs to 14 residues. Trimming took 0 bases from V and 1 from J, leaving 7 bases between them. Germline CDR1 is SGHRS and CDR2 is YFSETQ.

This clonotype was found many times. The rearrangement links TRBV20-1 to TRBJ1-1, with TRBD1 as a possible D gene (6 bases). Germline V gene data show CDR1 as DFQATT and CDR2 as SNEGSKA (reference sequence). The CDR3 has 13 residues. The V and J ends lost 5 bases and 1 base respectively, with 11 bases between them. Here the CDR3 reads CSADRTANTEAFF. CDR3 sequence (DNA): TGCAGTGCTGATAGGACAGCGAACACTGAAGCTTTCTTT.

This clonotype was counted at least ten times. The chain has TRBV6-1 and TRBJ2-3; tentative D call: TRBD2 (7 bases). Germline V lookup: CDR1 MNHNS, CDR2 SASEGT. The V end was cut by 6 bases, the J end by 1 base, with 11 bases between. The CDR3 is 14 amino acids. The CDR3 sequence is CASRKGGGTDTQYF. The DNA of the CDR3 is TGTGCCAGCAGAAAAGGGGGGGGCACAGATACGCAGTATTTT.

A few counts support this clonotype. The chain carries TRBV5-1 and TRBJ2-5; 12 bases are shared with TRBD2. V gave up 4 bases and J gave up 5 bases; unmatched junction bases: 9. The CDR3 has 16 residues. Germline assignment: CDR1 SGHRS and CDR2 YFSETQ. This CDR3 reads CASSQSGLAGMETQYF. The DNA of the CDR3 is TGCGCCAGCAGCCAGAGCGGACTAGCGGGGATGGAGACCCAGTACTTC.

This clonotype was recorded many times. J is TRBJ2-3 and V is TRBV7-9, with 7 bases aligning to TRBD2. The CDR3 has 17 residues. Looked up from germline, CDR1 is SEHNR and CDR2 is FQNEAQ (reference sequence). Germline trimming cut 4 bases from V and 1 base from J; bases unmatched to any gene: 11. The CDR3 is CASSSPGDYYGTDTQYF. CDR3 sequence (DNA): TGTGCCAGCAGCTCCCCGGGGGACTATTATGGCACAGATACGCAGTATTTT.

This clonotype was detected ten times or more. This chain links TRBV5-5 with TRBJ2-6, with 7 positions matching TRBD2. The germline V gene encodes CDR1 SGHKS and CDR2 YYEKEE (reference sequence). The CDR3 has 16 residues. Trimming at V came to 6 bases and at J to 0 bases, leaving 6 bases not matched to a gene. The CDR3 DNA is TGTGCCAGCACCCCCCGGGGGGACTCTGGGGCCAACGTCCTGACTTTC. Protein product: CASTPRGDSGANVLTF.

The chain recombines TRBV2 with TRBJ1-1; 10 positions match TRBD1. J was trimmed by 5 bases and V by 6 bases; bases with no gene match: 3. The germline CDR1 and CDR2 sequences are SNHLY and FYNNEI. The CDR3 sequence is 13 residues long. CDR3 amino acids: CASSRDRGTEAFF. As DNA, the CDR3 is TGTGCCAGCAGCCGGGACAGGGGAACTGAAGCTTTCTTT. The full variable domain, completed using reference TRBV2 and TRBJ1-1, is EPEVTQTPSHQVTQMGQEVILRCVPISNHLYFYWYRQILGQKVEFLVSFYNNEISEKSEIFDDQFSVERPDGSNFTLKIRSTKLEDSAMYFCASSRDRGTEAFFGQGTRLTVV.

Ten or more counts support this clonotype. V and J are TRBV20-1 and TRBJ2-3; D is perhaps TRBD1 or TRBD2 (5 bases each). The CDR3 contains 14 residues. V lost 0 bases and J 4 bases, leaving 11 bases between the germline ends. Looked up from germline, CDR1 is DFQATT and CDR2 is SNEGSKA (reference sequence). The CDR3 nucleotides are TGCAGTGCTAGAGATGGGGGAGCGGCAGATACGCAGTATTTT. It codes for CSARDGGAADTQYF.

The CDR3 region has the DNA TGTGCCAGCAGCCAGATGAGGGGCGGTGGCACCGGGGAGCTGTTTTTT. This translates into CASSQMRGGGTGELFF. The chain has TRBV3-1 and TRBJ2-2; TRBD1 or TRBD2 may be the D gene (5 bases each). Germline V gives CDR1 LGHDT, CDR2 YNNKEL (reference sequence). The V end lost 3 bases, the J end lost 4 bases, and 15 bases lay between the germline ends. This CDR3 contains 16 residues.

This clonotype came up a few times. This chain connects TRBV7-8 to TRBJ2-4; D is possibly TRBD2 (5 bases). The length of the CDR3 is 18 residues. Trimming stripped 4 bases from V and 0 bases from J, with 19 bases between. CDR1 is SGHVS, CDR2 FQNEAQ, per germline. In nucleotides, the CDR3 is TGTGCCAGCAGCTCGCAAAGGCAGTCTAGCCTAGCCAAAAACATTCAGTACTTC. The encoded protein is CASSSQRQSSLAKNIQYF.